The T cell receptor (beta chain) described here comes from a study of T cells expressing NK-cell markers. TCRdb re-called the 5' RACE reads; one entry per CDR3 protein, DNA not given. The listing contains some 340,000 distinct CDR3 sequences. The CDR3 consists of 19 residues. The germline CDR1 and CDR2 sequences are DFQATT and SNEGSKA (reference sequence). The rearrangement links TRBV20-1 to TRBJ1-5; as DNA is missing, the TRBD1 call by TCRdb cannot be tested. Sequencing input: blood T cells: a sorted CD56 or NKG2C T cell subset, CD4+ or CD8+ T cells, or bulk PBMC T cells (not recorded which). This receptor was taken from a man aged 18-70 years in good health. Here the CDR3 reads CSASDVFPLTGGGNQPQHF.